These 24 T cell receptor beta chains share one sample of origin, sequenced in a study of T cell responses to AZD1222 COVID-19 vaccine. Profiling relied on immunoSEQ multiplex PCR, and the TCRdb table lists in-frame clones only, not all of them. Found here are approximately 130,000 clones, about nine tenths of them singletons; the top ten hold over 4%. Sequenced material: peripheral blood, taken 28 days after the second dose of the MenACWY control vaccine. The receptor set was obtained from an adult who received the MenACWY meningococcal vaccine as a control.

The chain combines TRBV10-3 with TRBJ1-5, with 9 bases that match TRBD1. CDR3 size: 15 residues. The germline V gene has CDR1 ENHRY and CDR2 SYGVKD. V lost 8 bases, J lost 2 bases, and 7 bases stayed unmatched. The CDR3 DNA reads TGTGCCATCCAATTCCGGGACAGGGGCAATCAGCCCCAGCATTTT. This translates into CAIQFRDRGNQPQHF.

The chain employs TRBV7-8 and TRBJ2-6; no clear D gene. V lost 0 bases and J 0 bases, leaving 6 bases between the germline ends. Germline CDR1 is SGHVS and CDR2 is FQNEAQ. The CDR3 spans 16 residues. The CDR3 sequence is CASSLAYDSGANVLTF. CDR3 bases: TGTGCCAGCAGCTTAGCGTACGACTCTGGGGCCAACGTCCTGACTTTC.

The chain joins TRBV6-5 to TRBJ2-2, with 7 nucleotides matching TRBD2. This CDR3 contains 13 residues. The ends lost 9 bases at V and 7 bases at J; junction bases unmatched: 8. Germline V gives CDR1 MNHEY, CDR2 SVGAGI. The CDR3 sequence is CASERTRYGELFF. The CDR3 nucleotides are TGTGCCAGTGAAAGGACTAGGTACGGGGAGCTGTTTTTT.

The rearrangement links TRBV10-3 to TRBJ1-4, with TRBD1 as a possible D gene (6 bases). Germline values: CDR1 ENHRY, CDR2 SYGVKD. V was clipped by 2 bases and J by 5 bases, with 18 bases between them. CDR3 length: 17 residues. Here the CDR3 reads CAISEGNSGDLNEKLFF. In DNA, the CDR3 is TGTGCCATCAGTGAGGGCAACTCAGGGGATCTAAATGAAAAACTGTTTTTT.

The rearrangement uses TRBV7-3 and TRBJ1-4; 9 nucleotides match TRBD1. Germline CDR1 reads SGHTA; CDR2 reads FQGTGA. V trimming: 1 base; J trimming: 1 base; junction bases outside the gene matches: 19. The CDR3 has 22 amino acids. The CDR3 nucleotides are TGTGCCAGCAGCTTAATCGACCTTGGGACAGGGCTTAGCAGAGGAACTAATGAAAAACTGTTTTTT. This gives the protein CASSLIDLGTGLSRGTNEKLFF.

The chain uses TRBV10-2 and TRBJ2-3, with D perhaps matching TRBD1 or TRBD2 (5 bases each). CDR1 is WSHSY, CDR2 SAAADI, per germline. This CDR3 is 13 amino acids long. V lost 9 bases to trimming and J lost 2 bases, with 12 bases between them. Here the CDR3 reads CASATDYTDTQYF. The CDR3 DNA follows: TGCGCCAGTGCGACAGACTACACAGATACGCAGTATTTT.

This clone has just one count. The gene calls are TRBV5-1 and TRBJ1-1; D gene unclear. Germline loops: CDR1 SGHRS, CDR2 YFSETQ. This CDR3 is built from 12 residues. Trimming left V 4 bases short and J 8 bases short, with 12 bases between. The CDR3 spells CASSGIGREAFF. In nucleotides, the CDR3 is TGCGCCAGCAGCGGCATCGGTCGAGAAGCTTTCTTT.

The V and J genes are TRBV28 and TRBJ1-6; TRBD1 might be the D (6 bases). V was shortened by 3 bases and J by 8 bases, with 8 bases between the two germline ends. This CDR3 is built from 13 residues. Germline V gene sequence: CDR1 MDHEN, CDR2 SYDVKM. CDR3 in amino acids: CASSFRTDSPLHF. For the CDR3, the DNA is TGTGCCAGCAGTTTCCGGACAGATTCACCCCTCCACTTT.

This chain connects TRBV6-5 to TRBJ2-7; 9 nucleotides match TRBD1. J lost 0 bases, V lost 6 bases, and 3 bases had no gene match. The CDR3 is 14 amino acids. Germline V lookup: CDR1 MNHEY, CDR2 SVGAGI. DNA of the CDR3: TGTGCCAGCAGCCGGACAGGGGACTCCTACGAGCAGTACGTC. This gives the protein CASSRTGDSYEQYV.

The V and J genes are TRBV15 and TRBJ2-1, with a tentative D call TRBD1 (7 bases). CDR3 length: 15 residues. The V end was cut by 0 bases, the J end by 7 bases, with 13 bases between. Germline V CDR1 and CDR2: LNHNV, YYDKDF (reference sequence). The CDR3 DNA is TGTGCCACCAGCAGAGACCGACAGGGAGGAAATGAGCAGTTCTTC. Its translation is CATSRDRQGGNEQFF. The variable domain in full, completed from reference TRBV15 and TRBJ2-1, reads DAMVIQNPRYQVTQFGKPVTLSCSQTLNHNVMYWYQQKSSQAPKLLFHYYDKDFNNEADTPDNFQSRRPNTSFCFLDIRSPGLGDTAMYLCATSRDRQGGNEQFFGPGTRLTVL.

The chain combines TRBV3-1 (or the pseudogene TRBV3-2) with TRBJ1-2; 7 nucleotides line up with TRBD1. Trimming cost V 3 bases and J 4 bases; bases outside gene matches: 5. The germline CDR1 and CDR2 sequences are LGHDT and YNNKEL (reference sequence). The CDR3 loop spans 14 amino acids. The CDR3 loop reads CASSHQGVAYGYTF. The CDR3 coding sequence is TGTGCCAGCAGCCACCAGGGGGTTGCCTATGGCTACACCTTC.

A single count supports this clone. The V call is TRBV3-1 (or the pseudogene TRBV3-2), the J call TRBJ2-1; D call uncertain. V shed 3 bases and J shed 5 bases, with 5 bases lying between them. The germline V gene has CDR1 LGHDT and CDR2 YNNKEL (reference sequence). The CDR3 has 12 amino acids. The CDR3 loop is CASSHLDNEQFF. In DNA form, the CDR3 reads TGTGCCAGCAGCCACCTTGACAATGAGCAGTTCTTC.

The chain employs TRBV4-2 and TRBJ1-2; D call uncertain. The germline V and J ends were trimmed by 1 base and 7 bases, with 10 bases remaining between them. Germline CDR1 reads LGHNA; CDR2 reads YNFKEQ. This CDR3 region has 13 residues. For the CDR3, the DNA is TGTGCCAGCAGCCAAGGTCCGGCGGGTGGCTACACCTTC. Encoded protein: CASSQGPAGGYTF.

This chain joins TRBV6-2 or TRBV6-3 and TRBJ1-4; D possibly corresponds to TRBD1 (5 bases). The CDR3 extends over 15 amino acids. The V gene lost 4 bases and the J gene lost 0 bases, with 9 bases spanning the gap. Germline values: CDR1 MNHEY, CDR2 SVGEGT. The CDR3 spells CASSSQASTNEKLFF. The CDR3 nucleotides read TGTGCCAGCAGTTCACAGGCGTCAACTAATGAAAAACTGTTTTTT.

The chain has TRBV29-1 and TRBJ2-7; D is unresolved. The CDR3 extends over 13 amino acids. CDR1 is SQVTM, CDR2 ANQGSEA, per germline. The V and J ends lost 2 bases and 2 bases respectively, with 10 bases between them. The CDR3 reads CSVERPLTYEQYF. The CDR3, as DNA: TGCAGCGTTGAAAGGCCCCTAACCTACGAGCAGTACTTC.

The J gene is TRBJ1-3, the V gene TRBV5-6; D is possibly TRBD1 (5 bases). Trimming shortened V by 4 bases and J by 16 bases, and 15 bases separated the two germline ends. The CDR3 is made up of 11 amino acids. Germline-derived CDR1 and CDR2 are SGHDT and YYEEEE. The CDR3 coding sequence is TGTGCCAGCAGCGCCGGCCGGGACCTGTATTTT. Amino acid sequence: CASSAGRDLYF.

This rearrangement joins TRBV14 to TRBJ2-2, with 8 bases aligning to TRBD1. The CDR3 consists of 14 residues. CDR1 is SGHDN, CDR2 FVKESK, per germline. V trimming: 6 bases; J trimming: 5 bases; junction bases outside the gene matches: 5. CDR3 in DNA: TGTGCCAGCAGTCGGGACAGGTATACCGGGGAGCTGTTTTTT. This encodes CASSRDRYTGELFF. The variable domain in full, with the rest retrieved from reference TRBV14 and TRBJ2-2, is EAGVTQFPSHSVIEKGQTVTLRCDPISGHDNLYWYRRVMGKEIKFLLHFVKESKQDESGMPNNRFLAERTGGTYSTLKVQPAELEDSGVYFCASSRDRYTGELFFGEGSRLTVL.

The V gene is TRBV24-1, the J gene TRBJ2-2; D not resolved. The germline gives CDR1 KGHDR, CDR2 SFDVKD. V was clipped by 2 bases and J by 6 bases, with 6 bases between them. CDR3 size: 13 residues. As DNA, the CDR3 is TGTGCCACCAGTGATTGGATAGCCGGGGAGCTGTTTTTT. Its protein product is CATSDWIAGELFF.

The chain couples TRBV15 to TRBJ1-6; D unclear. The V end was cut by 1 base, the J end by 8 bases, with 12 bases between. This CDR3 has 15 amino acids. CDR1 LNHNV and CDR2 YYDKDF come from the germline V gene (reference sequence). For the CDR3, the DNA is TGTGCCACCAGCAGAGTCGGGGAGAGCGATTCACCCCTCCACTTT. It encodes CATSRVGESDSPLHF.

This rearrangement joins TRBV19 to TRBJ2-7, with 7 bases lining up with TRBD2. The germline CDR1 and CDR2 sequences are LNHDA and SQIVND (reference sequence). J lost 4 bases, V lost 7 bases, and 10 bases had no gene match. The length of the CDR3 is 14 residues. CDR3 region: CASNRTSAPYEQYV. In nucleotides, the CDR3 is TGTGCCAGTAATCGGACTAGTGCCCCTTACGAGCAGTACGTC.

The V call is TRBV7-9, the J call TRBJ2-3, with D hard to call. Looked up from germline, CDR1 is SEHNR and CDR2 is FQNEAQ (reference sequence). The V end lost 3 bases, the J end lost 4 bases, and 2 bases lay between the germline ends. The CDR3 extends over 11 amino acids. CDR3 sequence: CASSFADTQYF. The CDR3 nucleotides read TGTGCCAGCAGCTTCGCAGATACGCAGTATTTT.

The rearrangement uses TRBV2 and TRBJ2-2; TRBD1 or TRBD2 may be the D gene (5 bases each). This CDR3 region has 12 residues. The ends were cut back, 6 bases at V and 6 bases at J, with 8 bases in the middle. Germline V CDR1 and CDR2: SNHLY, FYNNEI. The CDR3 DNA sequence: TGTGCCAGCAGGGGGCGGGCCGGGGAGCTGTTTTTT. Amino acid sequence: CASRGRAGELFF. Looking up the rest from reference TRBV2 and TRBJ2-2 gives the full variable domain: EPEVTQTPSHQVTQMGQEVILRCVPISNHLYFYWYRQILGQKVEFLVSFYNNEISEKSEIFDDQFSVERPDGSNFTLKIRSTKLEDSAMYFCASRGRAGELFFGEGSRLTVL.

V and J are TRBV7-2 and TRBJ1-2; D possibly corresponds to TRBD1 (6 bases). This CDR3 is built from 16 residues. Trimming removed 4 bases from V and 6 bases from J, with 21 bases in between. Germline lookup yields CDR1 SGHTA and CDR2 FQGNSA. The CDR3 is CASSSITFGGADGYTF. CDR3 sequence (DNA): TGTGCCAGCAGCTCGATCACTTTCGGGGGGGCAGATGGCTACACCTTC.

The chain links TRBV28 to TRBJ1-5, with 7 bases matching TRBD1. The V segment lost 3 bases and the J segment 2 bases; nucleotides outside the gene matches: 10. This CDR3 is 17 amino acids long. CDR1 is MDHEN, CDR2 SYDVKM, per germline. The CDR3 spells CASSFPTGVKGNQPQHF. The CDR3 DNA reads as TGTGCCAGCAGTTTTCCTACAGGGGTAAAGGGCAATCAGCCCCAGCATTTT.